Shown below are 7 T cell receptor beta chains from a single sample sequenced in a study of blood T cells in healthy people across ages (dated by TCRdb to the mid-2010s). Receptor libraries were prepared by 5' RACE. Sequencing instrument: Illumina HiSeq 2500. The second PCR ran for roughly 7 to 11 cycles and used a J-beta primer mix along with a sample-barcoded 5' primer. TCRdb reworked the public reads: Q25 trimming with fastp, MiXCR clone assembly, productive beta chains retained. Every distinct CDR3 protein forms one entry, paired with its most common genes and DNA. This sample comprises 800,000 to 950,000 distinct CDR3 sequences, under 35% of them detected only once. The ten largest make up roughly 10% of the sample. The data were also submitted as part of a second study, on T cells of mothers and their children.

Sequenced sample: blood. The receptors here all came from a woman between 35 and 50 years old in good health.

This clonotype occurred a few times. V is TRBV24-1 and J is TRBJ2-5, with D perhaps matching TRBD2 (5 bases). The V end lost 3 bases, the J end lost 7 bases, and 5 bases lay between the germline ends. This CDR3 is 11 amino acids long. Germline-derived CDR1 and CDR2 are KGHDR and SFDVKD. The CDR3 region has the DNA TGTGCCACCAGTGATACTAGGACCCAGTACTTC. Protein sequence: CATSDTRTQYF.

There are many counts of this clonotype. The chain combines TRBV10-3 with TRBJ1-4; 7 nucleotides agree with TRBD1. Trimming took 0 bases from V and 10 from J; bases not matched to a gene: 5. CDR1 is ENHRY, CDR2 SYGVKD, per germline. The CDR3 contains 14 residues. CDR3 loop: CAISESGGAGKLFF. The DNA for the CDR3 is TGTGCCATCAGTGAGTCAGGGGGCGCCGGAAAACTGTTTTTT.

This clonotype turned up a few times. J is TRBJ2-7 and V is TRBV28; possible D gene TRBD2, 6 bases. Per germline, CDR1 MDHEN and CDR2 SYDVKM. This CDR3 has 16 residues. The V gene lost 3 bases and the J gene lost 3 bases, with 18 bases spanning the gap. CDR3 nucleotide sequence: TGTGCCAGCAGTTTTGGTGGTGGAGGGCCCTACTACGAGCAGTACTTC. This gives the protein CASSFGGGGPYYEQYF.

This clonotype came up a few times. The V and J genes are TRBV7-8 and TRBJ2-1, with 10 bases fitting TRBD2. The V gene's germline CDR1 is SGHVS and CDR2 FQNEAQ. The CDR3 runs to 17 residues. J gave up 5 bases and V 0 bases, and 7 bases lay outside the gene matches. The CDR3 DNA reads TGTGCCAGCAGCTTAGCGGCTAGCGGGGGTACGAACAATGAGCAGTTCTTC. It yields the protein CASSLAASGGTNNEQFF.

This clonotype showed up many times. The V and J genes are TRBV12-3 or TRBV12-4 and TRBJ2-5, with 8 bases fitting TRBD1. The CDR3 totals 15 residues. J gave up 5 bases and V 2 bases, and 7 bases lay outside the gene matches. This CDR3 reads CASSLRAGGVETQYF. For the CDR3, the DNA is TGTGCCAGCAGTTTACGGGCAGGGGGCGTTGAGACCCAGTACTTC.

This clonotype has only a few counts. The chain uses TRBV7-8 and TRBJ2-7; TRBD2 is a possible D gene (6 bases). The CDR3 loop spans 15 amino acids. The germline V and J ends were trimmed by 4 bases and 3 bases, with 16 bases remaining between them. Germline values: CDR1 SGHVS, CDR2 FQNEAQ. The CDR3 bases are TGTGCCAGCAGCTCCCTAGTGGGGCGGGGCTACGAGCAGTACTTC. This codes for CASSSLVGRGYEQYF.

The sample holds many counts of this clonotype. The V call is TRBV7-2, the J call TRBJ2-4; no reliable D call. V was clipped by 6 bases and J by 0 bases, with 12 bases between them. There are 15 residues in the CDR3. CDR1 and CDR2 from the germline V gene are SGHTA and FQGNSA. The CDR3 is CASSNPRLAKNIQYF. In nucleotides, the CDR3 is TGTGCCAGCAGTAATCCGAGGCTAGCCAAAAACATTCAGTACTTC.